Below are 19 T cell receptor beta chains sequenced from a single sample in a study of cytomegalovirus exposure and HLA in healthy donors. Generated by immunoSEQ multiplex PCR, the TCRdb table keeps only in-frame clones and is missing some. The sample includes 150,000 to 200,000 clones, 85% seen only once; the top ten take approximately 15%. The source material was PBMCs. The source of these receptors is a young man in good health and CMV-seropositive.

With regard to this clone: The sample carries other DNA sequences with the same CDR3. This chain uses TRBV5-1 with TRBJ2-1; 8 bases are a match to TRBD1. Germline V lookup: CDR1 SGHRS, CDR2 YFSETQ. The V and J ends lost 5 bases and 7 bases, in that order; junction bases with no gene match: 14. This CDR3 is built from 16 residues. The CDR3 loop is CASSLTAGGAYNEQFF. Here the CDR3 DNA reads TGCGCCAGCAGTTTAACGGCAGGGGGCGCGTATAATGAGCAGTTCTTC.

A word on this clone: One end of the junction is discordant with germline, which a read error may explain. The sample carries other DNA sequences with the same CDR3. This sequence joins TRBV7-9 and TRBJ1-3; D is unresolved. This CDR3 has 14 residues. Per germline, CDR1 SEHNR and CDR2 FQNEAQ (reference sequence). CDR3 loop: CASSFDISGNTIYF. DNA of the CDR3: TGTGCCAGCAGCTTCGACATCTCTGGGAACACCATATATTTT.

The J gene is TRBJ2-7, the V gene TRBV7-9; TRBD2 matches at 12 bases. Trimming removed 5 bases from V and 4 bases from J; junction bases left unmatched: 9. CDR3 size: 16 residues. Germline V gene sequence: CDR1 SEHNR, CDR2 FQNEAQ (reference sequence). The CDR3 region has the DNA TGTGCCAGCAGCACACCTACTAGCGGGGGGTCGTACGAGCAGTACTTC. It translates to CASSTPTSGGSYEQYF.

The rearrangement links TRBV19 to TRBJ2-3, with unresolved D. The V and J ends lost 6 bases and 2 bases respectively, with 18 bases between them. CDR3 length: 16 amino acids. The germline CDR1 and CDR2 sequences are LNHDA and SQIVND (reference sequence). The CDR3 region is CASRINSVQPTDTQYF. The CDR3 DNA is TGTGCCAGTAGGATCAATTCGGTACAGCCCACAGATACGCAGTATTTT.

This chain connects TRBV7-9 to TRBJ1-2; 9 positions match TRBD1. V lost 4 bases to trimming and J lost 6 bases; unmatched junction nucleotides: 12. This CDR3 is 16 amino acids long. The germline V gene encodes CDR1 SEHNR and CDR2 FQNEAQ (reference sequence). CDR3 region: CASSSAGTGKLNGYTF. The CDR3 region has the DNA TGTGCCAGCAGCTCGGCCGGGACAGGGAAACTGAATGGCTACACCTTC.

The chain uses TRBV10-1 and TRBJ2-2; a weak D match, TRBD2 (5 bases). The V end lost 2 bases, the J end lost 3 bases, and 10 bases lay between the germline ends. Looked up from germline, CDR1 is WNHNN and CDR2 is SYGVQD (reference sequence). The CDR3 is made up of 15 amino acids. CDR3 nucleotide sequence: TGCGCCAGCAGTGAGACGGGATCGTACACCGGGGAGCTGTTTTTT. Its translation: CASSETGSYTGELFF.

The chain is built from TRBV18 and TRBJ2-7; possibly TRBD2 for D (6 bases). The V end lost 3 bases, the J end lost 3 bases, and 12 bases lay between the germline ends. CDR3 length: 14 residues. The germline CDR1 and CDR2 sequences are KGHSH and LQKENI. CDR3: CASSPGTGLYEQYF. The DNA for the CDR3 is TGTGCCAGCTCACCTGGGACGGGACTCTACGAGCAGTACTTC. The whole variable domain, filled in from reference TRBV18 and TRBJ2-7, reads NAGVMQNPRHLVRRRGQEARLRCSPMKGHSHVYWYRQLPEEGLKFMVYLQKENIIDESGMPKERFSAEFPKEGPSILRIQQVVRGDSAAYFCASSPGTGLYEQYFGPGTRLTVT.

This clone was seen once. V and J are TRBV2 and TRBJ1-2; 8 nucleotides match TRBD1. This CDR3 comprises 13 residues. Germline CDR1 SNHLY, CDR2 FYNNEI. Trimming removed 2 bases from V and 8 bases from J; junction bases left unmatched: 4. CDR3 region: CASSEQGAGGYTF. DNA for the CDR3: TGTGCCAGCAGTGAACAGGGGGCTGGAGGCTACACCTTC.

The chain recombines TRBV28 with TRBJ1-2; 7 positions agree with TRBD1. Trimming cost V 5 bases and J 4 bases; bases outside gene matches: 4. The CDR3 has 13 residues. CDR1 MDHEN and CDR2 SYDVKM come from the germline V gene. The CDR3 bases are TGTGCCAGCAGTGAACAGGGGATCTATGGCTACACCTTC. Protein sequence: CASSEQGIYGYTF.

The rearrangement uses TRBV7-9 and TRBJ2-1; D gene unclear. This CDR3 is 13 amino acids long. V lost 2 bases, J lost 5 bases, and 7 bases lay in between. Germline-derived CDR1 and CDR2 are SEHNR and FQNEAQ (reference sequence). CDR3 DNA: TGTGCCAGCAGCTTATCACAGAACAATGAGCAGTTCTTC. Translation gives CASSLSQNNEQFF.

The V gene is TRBV7-6, the J gene TRBJ2-5; D is possibly TRBD2 (5 bases). Trimming took 1 base from V and 2 from J, leaving 11 bases between them. The V gene's germline CDR1 is SGHVS and CDR2 FNYEAQ. CDR3 size: 15 residues. Written as DNA, the CDR3 is TGTGCCAGCAGCTTAGTTTTTGGCGGGCAAGAGACCCAGTACTTC. Its translation: CASSLVFGGQETQYF.

In this sample, this clone turned up a few times. The gene calls are TRBV6-1 and TRBJ1-4; TRBD1 matches 9 bases. CDR3 length equals 14 residues. CDR1 and CDR2 from the germline V gene are MNHNS and SASEGT. The junction had 8 bases not matched to a gene; V was cut back by 7 bases and J by 8 bases. The CDR3 loop is CASTRQGGGEKLFF. The CDR3 bases are TGTGCCAGCACCAGACAGGGGGGAGGAGAAAAACTGTTTTTT.

This rearrangement joins TRBV7-2 to TRBJ1-1, with D unresolved. There are 14 residues in the CDR3. Trimming removed 5 bases at V and 4 bases at J, with 14 bases between. Germline CDR1 reads SGHTA; CDR2 reads FQGNSA. The CDR3 loop reads CASSLTHGSTEAFF. CDR3 sequence (DNA): TGTGCCAGCAGCCTGACCCATGGGAGCACTGAAGCTTTCTTT.

This clone was seen once. V and J are TRBV15 and TRBJ1-2; 9 nucleotides align to TRBD1. This CDR3 is built from 14 residues. With 3 bases clipped from V and 2 bases from J, the junction kept 1 base outside the gene matches. Germline loops: CDR1 LNHNV, CDR2 YYDKDF (reference sequence). Written as DNA, the CDR3 is TGTGCCACCAGCAGGGGGACAGGGAACTATGGCTACACCTTC. Translating it yields CATSRGTGNYGYTF.

This chain joins TRBV28 and TRBJ2-7; tentatively, D is TRBD2 (6 bases). V was shortened by 6 bases and J by 6 bases, with 18 bases between the two germline ends. CDR1 is MDHEN and CDR2 is SYDVKM in the germline V gene. The CDR3 runs to 14 residues. The chain's CDR3 is CASSRTSILVEQYF. CDR3 nucleotide sequence: TGTGCCAGCAGCCGAACTAGCATCCTTGTCGAGCAGTACTTC.

This clone has a handful of counts. This chain uses TRBV19 with TRBJ1-5; 7 nucleotides agree with TRBD1. This CDR3 is built from 13 residues. Germline V CDR1 and CDR2: LNHDA, SQIVND (reference sequence). After removal of 7 bases from V and 3 bases from J, the junction contained 3 bases not matched to a gene. The CDR3 sequence: CASNRGFNQPQHF. The CDR3 DNA reads TGTGCCAGTAACAGGGGTTTCAATCAGCCCCAGCATTTT.

The genes are TRBV23-1 and TRBJ2-7, with D possibly being TRBD2 (6 bases). TRBV23-1 is flagged as an ORF with uncertain function. V gave up 7 bases and J gave up 2 bases, with 27 bases separating them. The CDR3 has 18 amino acids. CDR3: CASNSRDSKPLKPYEQYF. The CDR3 DNA sequence: TGCGCCAGCAACTCCCGGGACTCCAAACCCCTGAAACCCTACGAGCAGTACTTC.

The chain uses TRBV5-8 and TRBJ2-5; 9 bases are a match to TRBD1. The germline gives CDR1 SGHTS, CDR2 YDEGEE. With 5 bases clipped from V and 2 bases from J, the junction kept 10 bases outside the gene matches. The CDR3 sequence is 16 residues long. CDR3 nucleotide sequence: TGTGCCAGCAGTCAAGGACAGGGGATTTATCAAGAGACCCAGTACTTC. Protein product: CASSQGQGIYQETQYF.

V is TRBV5-1 and J is TRBJ2-3; the match to TRBD2 covers 10 bases. With 2 bases clipped from V and 5 bases from J, the junction kept 5 bases outside the gene matches. The germline CDR1 and CDR2 sequences are SGHRS and YFSETQ. There are 15 residues in the CDR3. CDR3 in amino acids: CASSFLAGVGDTQYF. In nucleotides, the CDR3 is TGCGCCAGCAGCTTCCTAGCGGGAGTGGGAGATACGCAGTATTTT.